This paragraph reports one T cell receptor (beta chain). This entry is derived from a study of blood T cell repertoires in COVID-19. The protocol was immunoSEQ multiplex PCR, while the TCRdb copy is restricted to in-frame clones and leaves out a portion. The sample yields about 520,000 clones, roughly 88% seen once. J gave up 5 bases and V 0 bases, and 2 bases lay outside the gene matches. The length of the CDR3 is 16 residues. Germline CDR1 KGHSH, CDR2 LQKENI. The chain has TRBV18 and TRBJ2-2; TRBD2 matches 11 bases. Sequencing was carried out using peripheral blood. The source of this sequence is a human donor in a cohort sampled during active COVID-19. CDR3 nucleotides: TGTGCCAGCTCACCACCTACTAGCGGGAGAACCGGGGAGCTGTTTTTT. Protein product: CASSPPTSGRTGELFF.